The 4 T cell receptor beta chains in this list originate from one sample, sequenced in a study of CD8+ T cells in alopecia areata. Reverse transcription of extracted RNA yielded cDNA, which provided the sequencing template. The method was immunoSEQ multiplex PCR; TCRdb's version includes in-frame clones alone and lacks a portion of them. In the table there are 100,000 to 130,000 clones, 59% of which are singletons. The sample was CD8+ T cells sorted from blood. These receptors all come from a human donor in good health.

The rearrangement uses TRBV29-1 and TRBJ2-3, with TRBD2 matching over 8 bases. Germline V lookup: CDR1 SQVTM, CDR2 ANQGSEA. V trimming: 7 bases; J trimming: 0 bases; junction bases outside the gene matches: 3. The CDR3 length is 13 residues. The CDR3 spells CSAGGGSTDTQYF. Here the CDR3 DNA reads TGCAGCGCCGGGGGGGGAAGCACAGATACGCAGTATTTT.

The genes are TRBV2 and TRBJ1-6; tentative D call: TRBD1 (5 bases). The ends were cut back, 2 bases at V and 7 bases at J, with 15 bases in the middle. The CDR3 spans 16 residues. Germline loops: CDR1 SNHLY, CDR2 FYNNEI. The CDR3 DNA reads as TGTGCCAGCAGTGAACGCGAGGGGATGGGGAATTCACCCCTCCACTTT. Protein: CASSEREGMGNSPLHF.

The gene calls are TRBV4-1 and TRBJ2-5; 7 positions match TRBD2. Losses at the gene ends were 4 bases for V and 4 bases for J; bases not matched to a gene: 6. Germline V CDR1 and CDR2: MGHRA, YSYEKL. The CDR3 has 14 amino acids. The CDR3 coding sequence is TGCGCCAGCAGCCCTGAAACTAGCGCAGAGACCCAGTACTTC. It encodes CASSPETSAETQYF.

The V gene is TRBV7-9, the J gene TRBJ2-7; 7 positions agree with TRBD1. Germline CDR1 is SEHNR and CDR2 is FQNEAQ (reference sequence). This CDR3 comprises 16 residues. V shed 3 bases and J 2 bases; nucleotides not matched to a gene: 10. CDR3 DNA: TGTGCCAGCAGCTTCCACCCCACGACAGGGACCTACGAGCAGTACTTC. Translated, it gives CASSFHPTTGTYEQYF.